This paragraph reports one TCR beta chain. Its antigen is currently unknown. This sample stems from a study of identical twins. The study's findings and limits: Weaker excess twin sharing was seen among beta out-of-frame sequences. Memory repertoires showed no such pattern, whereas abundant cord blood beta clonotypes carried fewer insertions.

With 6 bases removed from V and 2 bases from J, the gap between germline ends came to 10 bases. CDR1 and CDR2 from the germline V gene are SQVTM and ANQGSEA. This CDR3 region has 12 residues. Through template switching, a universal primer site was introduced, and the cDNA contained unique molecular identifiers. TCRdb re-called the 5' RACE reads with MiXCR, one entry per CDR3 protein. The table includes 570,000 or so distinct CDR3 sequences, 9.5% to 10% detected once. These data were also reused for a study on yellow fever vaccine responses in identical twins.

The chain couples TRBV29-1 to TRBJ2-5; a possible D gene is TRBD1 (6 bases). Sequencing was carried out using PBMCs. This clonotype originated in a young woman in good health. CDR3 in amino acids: CSVGQLQETQYF. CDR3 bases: TGCAGCGTCGGACAGCTACAAGAGACCCAGTACTTC.